This T cell receptor beta chain appears in the sequencing data of a study of shared clonotypes between healthy human individuals. Study context: In total, the donors were a couple of women and a few men aged 18 to 49. General study findings and limits: Clonotypes not shared had lower generation probabilities than those common to all four donors.

Clones were sequenced by immunoSEQ multiplex PCR, and TCRdb holds only the in-frame ones, with some missing. This sample carries around 2.5 million clones, under 95% of them seen once, and the ten largest clones take 0.36%. With respect to this clone: Its antigen is not known.

Germline-derived CDR1 and CDR2 are SGHDT and YYEEEE. V lost 3 bases and J lost 5, with 18 bases in between. The CDR3 extends over 16 amino acids. This receptor was taken from a man aged 18-30 years in good health. Some clones in this sample may be carry-over from other donors' samples. The sample was naive CD4+ T cells from PBMCs. The subset denotes: CD45RA+ positively selected. The chain combines TRBV5-6 with TRBJ2-1; possibly TRBD1 for D (5 bases). CDR3 coding DNA: TGTGCCAGCAGCTCGCGGCCGGCAGGGCAACACAATGAGCAGTTCTTC. Protein: CASSSRPAGQHNEQFF.